This entry lists 25 T cell receptor beta chains sequenced from one sample in a study of cytomegalovirus exposure and HLA in healthy donors. The primer mix had 60 Vbeta and 13 Jbeta primers. Sequenced by immunoSEQ multiplex PCR; TCRdb stores in-frame clones only, minus some. Of over 130,000 clones in the sample, around 80% are singletons; the top ten hold roughly 1.4%. The specimen sequenced was PBMCs. The source is a man aged 25-45 years in good health and CMV-seropositive.

The genes are TRBV5-1 and TRBJ2-1; TRBD2 might be the D (5 bases). Trimming shortened V by 0 bases and J by 8 bases, and 12 bases separated the two germline ends. The CDR3 loop spans 14 amino acids. Germline V CDR1 and CDR2: SGHRS, YFSETQ. CDR3 residues: CASSLGGVGDEQFF. Written as DNA, the CDR3 is TGCGCCAGCAGCTTGGGGGGAGTGGGCGATGAGCAGTTCTTC.

This clone was recorded only once. CDR3 in amino acids: CASSYYTQPGNEQFF. In DNA form, the CDR3 reads TGTGCCAGCAGCTACTACACTCAGCCGGGTAATGAGCAGTTCTTC. The genes are TRBV7-2 and TRBJ2-1; D gene ambiguous. This CDR3 has 15 residues. The germline V and J ends were trimmed by 4 bases and 7 bases, with 17 bases remaining between them. CDR1 and CDR2 from the germline V gene are SGHTA and FQGNSA.

In this sample, this clone turned up once. The chain couples TRBV5-1 to TRBJ2-1; 11 bases match TRBD2. The CDR3 loop spans 15 amino acids. Trimming took 4 bases from V and 3 from J; bases not matched to a gene: 3. Germline lookup yields CDR1 SGHRS and CDR2 YFSETQ. CDR3 DNA sequence: TGCGCCAGCAGCGTCGGGACTAGCGGCTACAATGAGCAGTTCTTC. This sequence encodes CASSVGTSGYNEQFF.

The J gene is TRBJ2-3, the V gene TRBV7-8; 13 positions agree with TRBD2. CDR3 length: 16 residues. The junction had 2 bases not matched to a gene; V was cut back by 4 bases and J by 1 base. CDR1 is SGHVS and CDR2 is FQNEAQ in the germline V gene. The CDR3 loop reads CASSSLAGGGTDTQYF. DNA for the CDR3: TGTGCCAGCAGCTCACTAGCGGGGGGGGGCACAGATACGCAGTATTTT.

The J gene is TRBJ2-6, the V gene TRBV28, with a tentative D call TRBD1 (6 bases). Germline CDR1 and CDR2: MDHEN and SYDVKM. Trimming removed 7 bases from V and 0 bases from J, with 10 bases in between. This CDR3 region has 15 residues. The CDR3 bases are TGTGCCAGCATGGACAGCCTCTCTGGGGCCAACGTCCTGACTTTC. Encoded protein: CASMDSLSGANVLTF.

CDR3 in amino acids: CASSLRRFLGGLWETQYF. CDR3 DNA sequence: TGTGCCAGCAGTTTACGACGTTTTCTAGGAGGGCTCTGGGAGACCCAGTACTTC. The chain joins TRBV28 to TRBJ2-5; D perhaps matches TRBD2 (6 bases). The CDR3 is made up of 18 amino acids. V dropped 2 bases and J dropped 5 bases, with 24 bases sitting between them. Germline-derived CDR1 and CDR2 are MDHEN and SYDVKM. The full variable domain, with the rest looked up from reference TRBV28 and TRBJ2-5, is DVKVTQSSRYLVKRTGEKVFLECVQDMDHENMFWYRQDPGLGLRLIYFSYDVKMKEKGDIPEGYSVSREKKERFSLILESASTNQTSMYLCASSLRRFLGGLWETQYFGPGTRLLVL.

This sequence joins TRBV5-4 and TRBJ2-3; 15 bases are a match to TRBD2. Looked up from germline, CDR1 is SGHNT and CDR2 is YYREEE (reference sequence). The trim removed 4 bases at V and 5 bases at J, leaving 8 bases unmatched. There are 17 residues in the CDR3. The CDR3 protein is CASSPGLAGGPEDTQYF. The CDR3 DNA reads as TGTGCCAGCAGCCCGGGACTAGCGGGAGGACCGGAAGATACGCAGTATTTT.

This chain joins TRBV5-4 and TRBJ2-7; TRBD2 matches 9 bases. The CDR3 runs to 14 residues. Germline trimming cut 0 bases from V and 7 bases from J; bases unmatched to any gene: 5. Germline lookup yields CDR1 SGHNT and CDR2 YYREEE (reference sequence). The CDR3 sequence is CASSLGGTSREQYF. The CDR3 DNA reads TGTGCCAGCAGCTTGGGGGGGACTAGCAGGGAGCAGTACTTC. Supplemented by reference TRBV5-4 and TRBJ2-7, the full variable domain reads ETGVTQSPTHLIKTRGQQVTLRCSSQSGHNTVSWYQQALGQGPQFIFQYYREEENGRGNFPPRFSGLQFPNYSSELNVNALELDDSALYLCASSLGGTSREQYFGPGTRLTVT.

The rearrangement links TRBV15 to TRBJ1-2; 10 nucleotides align to TRBD1. CDR3 size: 14 residues. CDR1 LNHNV and CDR2 YYDKDF come from the germline V gene (reference sequence). The ends lost 3 bases at V and 8 bases at J; junction bases unmatched: 6. For the CDR3, the DNA is TGTGCCACCAGCAGCAGACAGGGGGCGCGGGGCTACACCTTC. Amino acid sequence: CATSSRQGARGYTF.

There are a few counts of this clone. The CDR3 is CASSLGGASSYNEQFF. The CDR3 DNA follows: TGTGCCAGCAGCTTGGGCGGGGCCAGCTCCTACAATGAGCAGTTCTTC. The rearrangement uses TRBV5-6 and TRBJ2-1; D might be TRBD2 (6 bases). Trimming took off 0 bases at V and 0 bases at J, with 10 bases between the two ends. From germline, CDR1 is SGHDT and CDR2 YYEEEE. There are 16 residues in the CDR3.

V usage is TRBV2 and J usage is TRBJ1-6; 7 bases map to TRBD1. The CDR3 runs to 16 residues. Germline values: CDR1 SNHLY, CDR2 FYNNEI. V shed 4 bases and J 6 bases; nucleotides not matched to a gene: 9. CDR3: CASSAQGEIVNSPLHF. CDR3 DNA: TGTGCCAGCAGTGCGCAGGGGGAAATTGTTAATTCACCCCTCCACTTT.

CDR3 sequence (DNA): TGTGCCAGCACCCTAGACAGGGGTGCTAACTATGGCTACACCTTC. Amino acid sequence: CASTLDRGANYGYTF. J is TRBJ1-2 and V is TRBV6-6, with 8 positions matching TRBD1. The CDR3 is 15 residues long. Germline assignment: CDR1 MNHNY and CDR2 SVGAGI (reference sequence). V trimming: 7 bases; J trimming: 0 bases; junction bases outside the gene matches: 7.

The V call is TRBV20-1, the J call TRBJ1-2, with a tentative D call TRBD1 (5 bases). The CDR3 runs 11 residues. CDR1 and CDR2 (germline): DFQATT, SNEGSKA (reference sequence). V lost 3 bases, J lost 5 bases, and 7 bases lay in between. In DNA, the CDR3 is TGCAGTGCTAGCTCAGGGTATGGCTACACCTTC. This encodes CSASSGYGYTF.

This clone was detected only once. The chain combines TRBV29-1 with TRBJ2-5, with TRBD2 matching over 13 bases. Losses at the gene ends were 6 bases for V and 5 bases for J; bases not matched to a gene: 9. CDR3 size: 15 residues. Per germline, CDR1 SQVTM and CDR2 ANQGSEA. Here the CDR3 reads CSVATSGRAGETQYF. The CDR3 DNA reads TGCAGCGTAGCCACTAGCGGGAGGGCCGGGGAGACCCAGTACTTC. The variable domain in full, with the rest retrieved from reference TRBV29-1 and TRBJ2-5, is SAVISQKPSRDICQRGTSLTIQCQVDSQVTMMFWYRQQPGQSLTLIATANQGSEATYESGFVIDKFPISRPNLTFSTLTVSNMSPEDSSIYLCSVATSGRAGETQYFGPGTRLLVL.

The gene calls are TRBV16 and TRBJ1-2; D is unresolved. V lost 2 bases and J 0 bases, leaving 10 bases between the germline ends. Germline CDR1 is KGHSY and CDR2 is FQNENV. The CDR3 totals 15 residues. The CDR3 loop reads CASSQAGSSNYGYTF. CDR3 sequence (DNA): TGTGCCAGCAGCCAAGCGGGCAGCTCTAACTATGGCTACACCTTC. The variable domain in full, completed from reference TRBV16 and TRBJ1-2, reads GEEVAQTPKHLVRGEGQKAKLYCAPIKGHSYVFWYQQVLKNEFKFLISFQNENVFDETGMPKERFSAKCLPNSPCSLEIQATKLEDSAVYFCASSQAGSSNYGYTFGSGTRLTVV.

V gene TRBV6-5 combines with J gene TRBJ2-1, with a tentative D call TRBD2 (6 bases). V was pared by 6 bases and J by 15 bases, with 21 bases between. Germline V lookup: CDR1 MNHEY, CDR2 SVGAGI. The CDR3 is 13 amino acids. Written as DNA, the CDR3 is TGTGCCAGCAGGTCCCCTGGGGGACTTCGCGTGTTCTTC. Encoded protein: CASRSPGGLRVFF.

The rearrangement uses TRBV28 and TRBJ2-5; D perhaps matches TRBD1 (6 bases). Trimming took off 6 bases at V and 4 bases at J, with 9 bases between the two ends. CDR1 and CDR2 (germline): MDHEN, SYDVKM. This CDR3 region has 12 residues. CDR3 DNA sequence: TGTGCCAGCAGGGGGACATCAGAGACCCAGTACTTC. Its translation is CASRGTSETQYF.

This clone was recorded a few times. The chain uses TRBV19 and TRBJ1-1, with 8 bases lining up with TRBD1. The germline CDR1 and CDR2 sequences are LNHDA and SQIVND (reference sequence). CDR3 length: 13 amino acids. Trimming took 5 bases from V and 4 from J; bases not matched to a gene: 3. The DNA for the CDR3 is TGTGCCAGTAGTTCAGACAGGGGCACTGAAGCTTTCTTT. This sequence encodes CASSSDRGTEAFF.

The chain has TRBV28 and TRBJ1-5, with 11 bases aligning to TRBD1. The CDR3 totals 17 residues. Germline values: CDR1 MDHEN, CDR2 SYDVKM. V shed 2 bases and J 0 bases; nucleotides not matched to a gene: 3. The CDR3 loop is CASSLGQGADSNQPQHF. DNA of the CDR3: TGTGCCAGCAGTTTAGGACAGGGGGCCGATAGCAATCAGCCCCAGCATTTT.

The chain recombines TRBV6-5 with TRBJ2-5, with D unclear. The CDR3 consists of 16 residues. V lost 2 bases and J lost 2, with 15 bases in between. The germline V gene has CDR1 MNHEY and CDR2 SVGAGI. CDR3 protein: CASSYVLAYTQETQYF. CDR3 DNA sequence: TGTGCCAGCAGTTACGTCTTAGCCTACACACAAGAGACCCAGTACTTC.

This chain links TRBV9 with TRBJ2-5, with D possibly TRBD1 on 5 matching bases. The CDR3 is made up of 14 amino acids. CDR1 and CDR2 (germline): SGDLS, YYNGEE. Trimming pared 0 bases from V and 5 bases from J, leaving 11 bases between. CDR3 region: CASSVEGVGETQYF. CDR3 in DNA: TGTGCCAGCAGCGTAGAAGGGGTTGGTGAGACCCAGTACTTC.

The rearrangement uses TRBV28 and TRBJ2-2; TRBD1 agrees at 7 bases. Germline V lookup: CDR1 MDHEN, CDR2 SYDVKM. The CDR3 has 13 residues. Trimming cost V 3 bases and J 7 bases; bases outside gene matches: 2. The CDR3 loop is CASSLAGGGELFF. Written as DNA, the CDR3 is TGTGCCAGCAGTTTGGCAGGGGGCGGGGAGCTGTTTTTT.

J is TRBJ2-7 and V is TRBV27; 8 bases are a match to TRBD1. There are 15 residues in the CDR3. J lost 1 base, V lost 5 bases, and 7 bases had no gene match. The germline CDR1 and CDR2 sequences are MNHEY and SMNVEV (reference sequence). For the CDR3, the DNA is TGTGCCAGCAGTACTGGGACAGGAGTTTCCTACGAGCAGTACTTC. Its translation: CASSTGTGVSYEQYF.

The CDR3 is CASRGLAGGSTQYF. In DNA, the CDR3 is TGTGCCAGCAGGGGACTAGCGGGAGGAAGCACGCAGTATTTT. The V and J genes are TRBV6-1 and TRBJ2-3, with 15 nucleotides matching TRBD2. Trimming took 6 bases from V and 9 from J; bases not matched to a gene: 4. The length of the CDR3 is 14 residues. Germline V gene lookup returns CDR1 MNHNS and CDR2 SASEGT.

The J gene is TRBJ2-3, the V gene TRBV19, with a tentative D call TRBD1 (5 bases). The CDR3 runs 15 residues. With 0 bases removed from V and 0 bases from J, the gap between germline ends came to 7 bases. Germline-derived CDR1 and CDR2 are LNHDA and SQIVND (reference sequence). In nucleotides, the CDR3 is TGTGCCAGTAGTATAGAAGGGGCAAGCACAGATACGCAGTATTTT. Translation: CASSIEGASTDTQYF.